This is a list of T cell receptor beta chains from one sample in a study of T cell repertoires in cytomegalovirus infection. No antigen has been identified for these receptors. One entry per CDR3 protein results from TCRdb running MiXCR on the reads. The sample records 700,000 to 850,000 distinct CDR3 sequences, less than 35% being singletons. Sequenced here: cultured CD8+ T cells from PBMCs, sampled from culture after CMV antigen stimulation. The source of these receptors is a human donor in good health (CMV status not recorded). Some clones in this sample may be carry-over from other donors' samples. CDR3s include the opening cysteine and the closing phenylalanine or tryptophan. D genes are given only for firm matches. Some rows have no size entry. The others give once, few or many, or a class for an expanded clone.

j_call,d_call,cdr3_length,v_call,clone_size,cdr3_aa,cdr3_nt
TRBJ1-1,NA,14,TRBV9,NA,CASSPGANPTEAFF,TGTGCCAGCAGCCCGGGGGCTAATCCCACTGAAGCTTTCTTT
TRBJ2-1,TRBD2,16,TRBV6-5,NA,CASSYGLAGHYNEQFF,TGTGCCAGCAGTTACGGCCTAGCGGGCCACTACAATGAGCAGTTCTTC
TRBJ2-5,NA,15,TRBV27,NA,CASSFARASKETQYF,TGTGCCAGCAGTTTCGCCAGAGCCTCCAAAGAGACCCAGTACTTC
TRBJ2-5,TRBD2,14,TRBV7-6,NA,CASSSPGLAETQYF,TGTGCCAGCAGCTCCCCGGGACTAGCAGAGACCCAGTACTTC
TRBJ2-5,TRBD1,15,TRBV6-5,NA,CASRPPGTGRETQYF,TGTGCCAGCAGACCCCCCGGGACAGGGCGAGAGACCCAGTACTTC
TRBJ2-2,NA,18,TRBV4-1,NA,CASSQVPRTTRGGGELFF,TGCGCCAGCAGCCAAGTGCCCCGGACCACCCGAGGTGGCGGGGAGCTGTTTTTT
TRBJ2-3,NA,14,TRBV11-3,NA,CASSSRQSTDTQYF,TGTGCCAGCAGCTCAAGACAGAGCACAGATACGCAGTATTTT
TRBJ2-7,NA,12,TRBV6-2/TRBV6-3,NA,CASRTVVYEQYF,TGTGCCAGCAGGACAGTCGTCTACGAGCAGTACTTC
TRBJ2-2,TRBD1,15,TRBV20-1,few,CSARVRDRVQGELFF,TGCAGTGCTAGAGTTCGGGACAGGGTTCAAGGGGAGCTGTTTTTT
TRBJ2-3,NA,16,TRBV11-3,NA,CASSLAGLVSTDTQYF,TGTGCCAGCAGCTTGGCGGGGCTGGTAAGCACAGATACGCAGTATTTT
TRBJ1-5,NA,12,TRBV7-9,many,CASSFPEGSQHF,TGTGCCAGCAGCTTCCCCGAGGGATCCCAGCATTTT
TRBJ1-2,TRBD1,20,TRBV7-2,many,CASSDLDRGLSSTEGYGYTF,TGTGCCAGCAGCGACCTCGACAGGGGCCTTTCCTCGACCGAAGGCTATGGCTACACCTTC
TRBJ1-5,NA,13,TRBV27,few,CASSLLGDQPQHF,TGTGCCAGCAGCTTGTTGGGGGATCAGCCCCAGCATTTT
TRBJ2-1,NA,17,TRBV19,NA,CASSIVGAEPSYNEQFF,TGTGCCAGTAGTATAGTCGGCGCCGAGCCCTCCTACAATGAGCAGTTCTTC
TRBJ1-2,NA,16,TRBV10-2,NA,CASSESGGPPRYGYTF,TGCGCCAGCAGTGAGTCAGGAGGACCCCCTCGCTATGGCTACACCTTC
TRBJ1-4,NA,15,TRBV7-9,few,CARGPGCATNEKLFF,TGTGCCAGGGGGCCCGGATGTGCAACTAATGAAAAACTGTTTTTT
TRBJ1-2,NA,12,TRBV7-9,NA,CASHSHGSPYTF,TGTGCCAGCCACTCGCACGGATCTCCCTACACCTTC
TRBJ1-2,TRBD1,14,TRBV27,few,CASSFKGQAYGYTF,TGTGCCAGCAGTTTCAAGGGACAGGCGTATGGCTACACCTTC
TRBJ1-2,NA,13,TRBV20-1,NA,CSARPRVGLGYTF,TGCAGTGCTAGACCCAGGGTTGGGTTAGGCTACACCTTC